The 14 T cell receptor beta chains listed next were all sequenced from one sample in a study of blood T cell repertoires in COVID-19. TCRdb's table, derived via immunoSEQ multiplex PCR, lists solely in-frame clones and lacks some. The sample carries 210,000 or so clones, about 84% recorded once. Sequencing was performed on PBMCs or T cells enriched from blood (not recorded which). Receptors originate from a man aged 25-40 years with acute COVID-19.

J is TRBJ2-7 and V is TRBV11-2; a possible D gene is TRBD2 (6 bases). Trimming pared 1 base from V and 6 bases from J, leaving 19 bases between. The length of the CDR3 is 16 residues. From germline, CDR1 is SGHAT and CDR2 FQNNGV. Here the CDR3 reads CASSLVRPPGGGEQYF. DNA of the CDR3: TGTGCCAGCAGCTTAGTAAGGCCCCCCGGGGGTGGCGAGCAGTACTTC.

The gene calls are TRBV28 and TRBJ1-5, with D possibly matching TRBD1 (6 bases). V was clipped by 5 bases and J by 11 bases, with 13 bases between them. Germline V gene lookup returns CDR1 MDHEN and CDR2 SYDVKM. The CDR3 extends over 12 amino acids. The CDR3 DNA reads TGTGCCAGCAGTCGCATCAAGGGGGCCCAGCATTTT. It encodes CASSRIKGAQHF.

The J gene is TRBJ2-1, the V gene TRBV7-3, with D perhaps matching TRBD2 (6 bases). This CDR3 spans 14 amino acids. Germline CDR1 SGHTA, CDR2 FQGTGA. With 6 bases removed from V and 4 bases from J, the gap between germline ends came to 13 bases. In DNA form, the CDR3 reads TGTGCCAGCAGTCCGGGACTGGCTTACAATGAGCAGTTCTTC. This gives the protein CASSPGLAYNEQFF.

This rearrangement joins TRBV6-5 to TRBJ2-1; tentative D call: TRBD1 (5 bases). The CDR3 consists of 13 residues. Trimming pared 0 bases from V and 6 bases from J, leaving 6 bases between. Germline CDR1 reads MNHEY; CDR2 reads SVGAGI. The CDR3 coding sequence is TGTGCCAGCAGTTACTCGGGGCCCAATGAGCAGTTCTTC. Protein: CASSYSGPNEQFF.

The chain carries TRBV3-1 (or the pseudogene TRBV3-2) and TRBJ1-1, with a possible D match to TRBD1 (5 bases). Trimming removed 3 bases at V and 2 bases at J, with 10 bases between. The CDR3 has 14 amino acids. Germline loops: CDR1 LGHDT, CDR2 YNNKEL (reference sequence). Here the CDR3 DNA reads TGTGCCAGCAGCCAGACAGTAACCAACACTGAAGCTTTCTTT. Protein: CASSQTVTNTEAFF.

This clone has just a few counts. V usage is TRBV5-1 and J usage is TRBJ1-6, with 7 bases aligning to TRBD1. The germline CDR1 and CDR2 sequences are SGHRS and YFSETQ. The CDR3 is made up of 14 amino acids. V shed 5 bases and J 8 bases; nucleotides not matched to a gene: 7. This CDR3 reads CASSYRGEDSPLHF. CDR3 bases: TGCGCCAGCAGTTACAGGGGCGAGGATTCACCCCTCCACTTT.

The CDR3 sequence: CASSQRRVVYEQYF. The CDR3 DNA is TGTGCCAGCAGCCAAAGACGGGTCGTCTACGAGCAGTACTTC. The rearrangement uses TRBV14 and TRBJ2-7; no definite D call. The germline gives CDR1 SGHDN, CDR2 FVKESK. The V and J ends lost 2 bases and 3 bases respectively, with 11 bases between them. The CDR3 contains 14 residues.

J is TRBJ1-3 and V is TRBV29-1; possible D gene TRBD1, 5 bases. Trimming shortened V by 4 bases and J by 0 bases, and 10 bases separated the two germline ends. CDR1 is SQVTM and CDR2 is ANQGSEA in the germline V gene. The CDR3 is 14 residues long. The CDR3 coding sequence is TGCAGCGTTGCGGGGGTCCTCTCTGGAAACACCATATATTTT. As protein: CSVAGVLSGNTIYF.

Notes on this clone: Other nucleotide sequences in the sample specify the same CDR3. This sequence joins TRBV19 and TRBJ1-2; TRBD1 is a possible D gene (6 bases). With 3 bases removed from V and 3 bases from J, the gap between germline ends came to 8 bases. This CDR3 region has 13 residues. From germline, CDR1 is LNHDA and CDR2 SQIVND (reference sequence). CDR3 nucleotide sequence: TGTGCCAGTAGTATTAACAGGGACTATGGCTACACCTTC. This gives the protein CASSINRDYGYTF.

V and J are TRBV19 and TRBJ2-2, with D maybe TRBD1 (5 bases). This CDR3 contains 16 residues. Germline-derived CDR1 and CDR2 are LNHDA and SQIVND (reference sequence). Trimming stripped 5 bases from V and 1 base from J, with 14 bases between. The DNA of the CDR3 is TGTGCCAGTAGTGTCGGCCAGGGTGTGAACACCGGGGAGCTGTTTTTT. Its protein product is CASSVGQGVNTGELFF.

This chain uses TRBV28 with TRBJ1-4; possibly TRBD1 for D (5 bases). The CDR3 consists of 16 residues. Germline V lookup: CDR1 MDHEN, CDR2 SYDVKM. Trimming pared 1 base from V and 8 bases from J, leaving 17 bases between. CDR3 sequence reads: CASSLLSAGYWEKLFF. The CDR3 region has the DNA TGTGCCAGCAGTTTATTGTCGGCAGGGTATTGGGAAAAACTGTTTTTT.

The chain has TRBV12-3 or TRBV12-4 and TRBJ1-6; weak D call: TRBD1 (5 bases). Trimming stripped 3 bases from V and 10 bases from J, with 10 bases between. This CDR3 region has 13 residues. CDR3 DNA sequence: TGTGCCAGCAGTTTGGGGGGGGGATCACCCCTCCACTTT. Its translation: CASSLGGGSPLHF.

This chain connects TRBV25-1 to TRBJ2-4; the match to TRBD1 covers 11 bases. CDR3 length equals 14 residues. J was trimmed by 8 bases and V by 8 bases; bases with no gene match: 8. Germline CDR1 is MGHDK and CDR2 is SYGVNS. CDR3 in amino acids: CASGPGTGGDIQYF. CDR3 DNA sequence: TGTGCCAGCGGACCCGGGACAGGGGGGGACATTCAGTACTTC.

For the CDR3, the DNA is TGTGCCAGCAGCCGGCAAGGAGGGGAGACCCAGTACTTC. Protein: CASSRQGGETQYF. J is TRBJ2-5 and V is TRBV7-3; possible D gene TRBD2, 6 bases. The CDR3 spans 13 residues. Trimming removed 5 bases from V and 5 bases from J, with 12 bases in between. Germline CDR1 and CDR2: SGHTA and FQGTGA.